The 27 T cell receptor beta chains presented below share a single source sample, sequenced in a study of CD8+ T cells in alopecia areata. cDNA serving as the sequencing template came from extracted, reverse transcribed RNA. Sequencing was performed with immunoSEQ multiplex PCR; in TCRdb, only in-frame clones are kept and a portion is missing. Seen here are some 190,000 clones, approximately 72% observed once, and the top ten hold approximately 1.2%. The sample's treatment: oral pan-JAK inhibitor, 5-10 mg twice daily. The input for sequencing was CD4+ T cells sorted from blood, taken at week 44, from a patient treated with tofacitinib. Every receptor here comes from a human donor with alopecia areata.

CDR3 protein: CAWRPATFSITF. The DNA of the CDR3 is TGTGCCTGGAGGCCAGCCACTTTCTCTATCACCTTC. V and J are TRBV30 and TRBJ1-2; D remains unclear. Per the germline V gene, CDR1 is GTSNPN and CDR2 is SVGIG (reference sequence). The CDR3 totals 12 residues. The V gene lost 3 bases and the J gene lost 13 bases, with 18 bases spanning the gap. The full variable domain, in which reference TRBV30 and TRBJ1-2 provide the parts outside the CDR3, is SQTIHQWPATLVQPVGSPLSLECTVEGTSNPNLYWYRQAAGRGLQLLFYSVGIGQISSEVPQNLSASRPQDRQFILSSKKLLLSDSGFYLCAWRPATFSITFGSGTRLTVV.

In regard to this clone: Other nucleotide sequences from this sample produce the same CDR3. This rearrangement joins TRBV30 to TRBJ1-1; D gene ambiguous. Between the trimmed V and J ends, which lost 1 base and 2 bases, there was a span of 8 bases. The CDR3 is 13 residues long. Germline CDR1 reads GTSNPN; CDR2 reads SVGIG (reference sequence). DNA for the CDR3: TGTGCCTGGAGTGGCCAAGCAAACACTGAAGCTTTCTTT. It encodes CAWSGQANTEAFF.

This chain connects TRBV11-2 to TRBJ1-2; D is unclear. The V and J ends lost 5 bases and 5 bases respectively, with 12 bases between them. Germline values: CDR1 SGHAT, CDR2 FQNNGV. The CDR3 covers 13 residues. CDR3 nucleotide sequence: TGTGCCAGCAGCCCTGCCCAGGATTATGGCTACACCTTC. It specifies CASSPAQDYGYTF. The whole variable domain, remainder taken from reference TRBV11-2 and TRBJ1-2, is EAGVAQSPRYKIIEKRQSVAFWCNPISGHATLYWYQQILGQGPKLLIQFQNNGVVDDSQLPKDRFSAERLKGVDSTLKIQPAKLEDSAVYLCASSPAQDYGYTFGSGTRLTVV.

V usage is TRBV11-2 and J usage is TRBJ1-5; D gene uncertain. Germline V gene lookup returns CDR1 SGHAT and CDR2 FQNNGV. The germline V and J ends were trimmed by 5 bases and 2 bases, with 7 bases remaining between them. This CDR3 has 13 amino acids. DNA of the CDR3: TGTGCCAGCAGCATAAGAGGCAATCAGCCCCAGCATTTT. It specifies CASSIRGNQPQHF.

The rearrangement uses TRBV14 and TRBJ2-7; 11 nucleotides match TRBD1. The ends lost 3 bases at V and 2 bases at J; junction bases unmatched: 3. Looked up from germline, CDR1 is SGHDN and CDR2 is FVKESK. The CDR3 covers 15 residues. This chain's CDR3 is CASSHLGQGAYEQYF. The CDR3 region has the DNA TGTGCCAGCAGCCACCTGGGACAGGGGGCCTACGAGCAGTACTTC. The whole variable domain, filled in from reference TRBV14 and TRBJ2-7, reads EAGVTQFPSHSVIEKGQTVTLRCDPISGHDNLYWYRRVMGKEIKFLLHFVKESKQDESGMPNNRFLAERTGGTYSTLKVQPAELEDSGVYFCASSHLGQGAYEQYFGPGTRLTVT.

This chain uses TRBV29-1 with TRBJ1-5; 9 bases map to TRBD1. Germline V lookup: CDR1 SQVTM, CDR2 ANQGSEA. The V and J ends lost 0 bases and 15 bases, in that order; junction bases with no gene match: 12. The CDR3 contains 14 residues. CDR3 loop: CSVEDPIGTGSRHF. Here the CDR3 DNA reads TGCAGCGTTGAAGATCCCATCGGGACAGGGAGCCGGCATTTT. Supplemented by reference TRBV29-1 and TRBJ1-5, the full variable domain reads SAVISQKPSRDICQRGTSLTIQCQVDSQVTMMFWYRQQPGQSLTLIATANQGSEATYESGFVIDKFPISRPNLTFSTLTVSNMSPEDSSIYLCSVEDPIGTGSRHFGDGTRLSIL.

A few counts support this clone. This rearrangement joins TRBV29-1 to TRBJ2-3; 9 bases are shared with TRBD2. Losses at the gene ends were 1 base for V and 8 bases for J; bases not matched to a gene: 7. The CDR3 sequence is 14 residues long. From germline, CDR1 is SQVTM and CDR2 ANQGSEA. CDR3 sequence (DNA): TGCAGCGTTGAAGGGAGCGGGGGGTCGAGTACGCAGTATTTT. This codes for CSVEGSGGSSTQYF.

The genes are TRBV27 and TRBJ1-6; no clear D gene. The V gene's germline CDR1 is MNHEY and CDR2 SMNVEV (reference sequence). V lost 2 bases to trimming and J lost 7 bases, with 9 bases between them. This CDR3 region has 14 residues. Here the CDR3 reads CASSLKPTNSPLHF. The CDR3 nucleotides are TGTGCCAGCAGTTTAAAACCCACCAATTCACCCCTCCACTTT.

V usage is TRBV5-4 and J usage is TRBJ1-1; D is possibly TRBD1 (6 bases). The CDR3 consists of 14 residues. V was shortened by 0 bases and J by 4 bases, with 10 bases between the two germline ends. Germline CDR1 and CDR2: SGHNT and YYREEE (reference sequence). The CDR3, as DNA: TGTGCCAGCAGCTTGGTACGGGGGGCCACTGAAGCTTTCTTT. Protein product: CASSLVRGATEAFF.

The gene calls are TRBV15 and TRBJ2-7; no definite D call. The CDR3 covers 13 residues. V was trimmed by 0 bases and J by 2 bases, leaving 5 bases between them. The germline CDR1 and CDR2 sequences are LNHNV and YYDKDF (reference sequence). The CDR3 DNA reads as TGTGCCACCAGCAGAGATATTGCCTACGAGCAGTACTTC. It is translated as CATSRDIAYEQYF.

The chain couples TRBV29-1 to TRBJ2-5; tentative D call: TRBD1 (5 bases). V gave up 3 bases and J gave up 7 bases, with 12 bases separating them. The germline CDR1 and CDR2 sequences are SQVTM and ANQGSEA. The CDR3 totals 12 residues. CDR3 sequence reads: CSVEQGLGTQYF. For the CDR3, the DNA is TGCAGCGTTGAGCAGGGATTGGGGACCCAGTACTTC.

This clone was counted a few times. The chain employs TRBV16 and TRBJ1-5; D is unresolved. The V gene lost 7 bases and the J gene lost 2 bases, with 12 bases spanning the gap. CDR1 and CDR2 (germline): KGHSY, FQNENV. The CDR3 consists of 14 residues. CDR3 coding DNA: TGTGCCAGCACCTCCCCCTCGGGCAATCAGCCCCAGCATTTT. It codes for CASTSPSGNQPQHF. The complete variable domain, with remaining parts taken from reference TRBV16 and TRBJ1-5, reads GEEVAQTPKHLVRGEGQKAKLYCAPIKGHSYVFWYQQVLKNEFKFLISFQNENVFDETGMPKERFSAKCLPNSPCSLEIQATKLEDSAVYFCASTSPSGNQPQHFGDGTRLSIL.

The rearrangement links TRBV27 to TRBJ2-7; TRBD1 matches at 11 bases. In germline, CDR1 is MNHEY, CDR2 SMNVEV (reference sequence). Losses at the gene ends were 4 bases for V and 5 bases for J; bases not matched to a gene: 7. This CDR3 is built from 15 residues. CDR3 DNA sequence: TGTGCCAGCAGTTATGGACAGGGGGCGATGGACGAGCAGTACTTC. It codes for CASSYGQGAMDEQYF.

V and J are TRBV5-1 and TRBJ2-2; possible D gene TRBD2, 6 bases. Per germline, CDR1 SGHRS and CDR2 YFSETQ. This CDR3 has 17 amino acids. V lost 0 bases, J lost 0 bases, and 12 bases lay in between. CDR3 nucleotide sequence: TGCGCCAGCAGCTTGGAGAGGCGGGGACCGAACACCGGGGAGCTGTTTTTT. Its translation is CASSLERRGPNTGELFF.

J is TRBJ1-2 and V is TRBV29-1; a possible D gene is TRBD1 (6 bases). V was trimmed by 4 bases and J by 3 bases, leaving 18 bases between them. CDR1 and CDR2 from the germline V gene are SQVTM and ANQGSEA. This CDR3 comprises 15 residues. In nucleotides, the CDR3 is TGCAGCGTTGGTCCCAGGGGCCGAAACGACTATGGCTACACCTTC. Residues: CSVGPRGRNDYGYTF. The whole variable domain, remainder taken from reference TRBV29-1 and TRBJ1-2, is SAVISQKPSRDICQRGTSLTIQCQVDSQVTMMFWYRQQPGQSLTLIATANQGSEATYESGFVIDKFPISRPNLTFSTLTVSNMSPEDSSIYLCSVGPRGRNDYGYTFGSGTRLTVV.

This rearrangement joins TRBV29-1 to TRBJ2-2; D possibly corresponds to TRBD2 (5 bases). Germline CDR1 reads SQVTM; CDR2 reads ANQGSEA. The V end lost 7 bases, the J end lost 5 bases, and 17 bases lay between the germline ends. The length of the CDR3 is 14 residues. CDR3 sequence reads: CSAQGGLGTGELFF. CDR3 in DNA: TGCAGCGCCCAAGGAGGTTTGGGAACCGGGGAGCTGTTTTTT.

The V gene is TRBV29-1, the J gene TRBJ2-3; 11 bases are shared with TRBD2. The CDR3 runs 15 residues. Per germline, CDR1 SQVTM and CDR2 ANQGSEA. V lost 4 bases to trimming and J lost 3 bases; unmatched junction nucleotides: 6. The CDR3 protein is CSVGNLAGGTDTQYF. CDR3 sequence (DNA): TGCAGCGTTGGAAACCTAGCGGGGGGTACAGATACGCAGTATTTT.

The genes are TRBV30 and TRBJ2-7; TRBD2 is a possible D gene (5 bases). V dropped 3 bases and J dropped 2 bases, with 14 bases sitting between them. The CDR3 loop spans 14 amino acids. Germline V CDR1 and CDR2: GTSNPN, SVGIG (reference sequence). The CDR3 protein is CAWSRGGRTYEQYF. The CDR3 region has the DNA TGTGCCTGGAGCCGTGGAGGCAGAACCTACGAGCAGTACTTC.

The chain carries TRBV30 and TRBJ1-2; D gene uncertain. Germline V gives CDR1 GTSNPN, CDR2 SVGIG (reference sequence). V lost 1 base to trimming and J lost 1 base, with 10 bases between them. This CDR3 spans 14 amino acids. CDR3 nucleotide sequence: TGTGCCTGGAGTGGCCAGGCGAGTAACTATGGCTACACCTTC. Residues: CAWSGQASNYGYTF.

This CDR3 is CAWSVTSGGTGELFF. CDR3 bases: TGTGCCTGGAGTGTGACTAGCGGGGGCACCGGGGAGCTGTTTTTT. The genes are TRBV30 and TRBJ2-2, with TRBD2 identical over 12 bases. The V and J ends lost 0 bases and 4 bases, in that order; junction bases with no gene match: 0. Per the germline V gene, CDR1 is GTSNPN and CDR2 is SVGIG (reference sequence). This CDR3 region has 15 residues.

The V gene is TRBV5-1, the J gene TRBJ1-6; the D is unclear. This CDR3 is 18 amino acids long. Germline CDR1 SGHRS, CDR2 YFSETQ. Trimming took off 0 bases at V and 8 bases at J, with 21 bases between the two ends. The CDR3 spells CASSLERPDRPSDSPLHF. Written as DNA, the CDR3 is TGCGCCAGCAGCTTGGAAAGACCAGACCGACCCTCCGATTCACCCCTCCACTTT. Full variable domain (rest looked up from reference TRBV5-1 and TRBJ1-6): KAGVTQTPRYLIKTRGQQVTLSCSPISGHRSVSWYQQTPGQGLQFLFEYFSETQRNKGNFPGRFSGRQFSNSRSEMNVSTLELGDSALYLCASSLERPDRPSDSPLHFGNGTRLTVT.

This chain uses TRBV25-1 with TRBJ2-1; D not certain. This CDR3 is built from 14 residues. The V and J ends lost 5 bases and 5 bases respectively, with 13 bases between them. Germline CDR1 reads MGHDK; CDR2 reads SYGVNS. The CDR3 spells CASSYDFDHNEQFF. The CDR3 DNA reads TGTGCCAGCAGTTACGATTTTGACCACAATGAGCAGTTCTTC.

The chain joins TRBV7-2 to TRBJ2-7, with D perhaps TRBD1 (6 bases). The V gene's germline CDR1 is SGHTA and CDR2 FQGNSA. V was shortened by 5 bases and J by 3 bases, with 11 bases between the two germline ends. The CDR3 loop spans 13 amino acids. In nucleotides, the CDR3 is TGTGCCAGCAGCCCCGCGGACAGCTACGAGCAGTACTTC. Amino acid sequence: CASSPADSYEQYF.

The rearrangement links TRBV13 to TRBJ2-5, with 13 nucleotides matching TRBD2. Unmatched junction bases numbered 15, after V lost 4 bases and J lost 7 bases. This CDR3 contains 18 residues. CDR1 PRHDT and CDR2 FYEKMQ come from the germline V gene (reference sequence). Here the CDR3 reads CASSYSGTSGVGGGTQYF. As DNA, the CDR3 is TGTGCCAGCAGCTACTCCGGGACTAGCGGGGTCGGAGGTGGGACCCAGTACTTC. The complete variable domain, with remaining parts taken from reference TRBV13 and TRBJ2-5, reads AAGVIQSPRHLIKEKRETATLKCYPIPRHDTVYWYQQGPGQDPQFLISFYEKMQSDKGSIPDRFSAQQFSDYHSELNMSSLELGDSALYFCASSYSGTSGVGGGTQYFGPGTRLLVL.

The chain employs TRBV29-1 and TRBJ2-3; D is possibly TRBD1 (5 bases). This CDR3 spans 11 amino acids. The V gene's germline CDR1 is SQVTM and CDR2 ANQGSEA. Trimming stripped 6 bases from V and 3 bases from J, with 7 bases between. The CDR3 DNA sequence: TGCAGCGTGCAGGGTACAGATACGCAGTATTTT. This translates into CSVQGTDTQYF.

The chain is built from TRBV15 and TRBJ2-5; D remains ambiguous. The CDR3 runs 14 residues. Between the trimmed V and J ends, which lost 8 bases and 2 bases, there was a span of 15 bases. Germline V gene sequence: CDR1 LNHNV, CDR2 YYDKDF (reference sequence). CDR3 nucleotide sequence: TGTGCCACCTCTACCAGGACGGTACAAGAGACCCAGTACTTC. Its protein product is CATSTRTVQETQYF.

This chain connects TRBV29-1 to TRBJ1-1; possibly TRBD1 for D (6 bases). The CDR3 has 15 residues. The V and J ends lost 6 bases and 0 bases respectively, with 17 bases between them. Per germline, CDR1 SQVTM and CDR2 ANQGSEA. CDR3 sequence reads: CSVVYRVPMNTEAFF. In nucleotides, the CDR3 is TGCAGCGTCGTCTACAGGGTCCCAATGAACACTGAAGCTTTCTTT.